This TCR beta chain comes out of a study of blood T cell repertoires in COVID-19. Study at large: Nucleic acid was either cDNA or gDNA, and it came from T cells, B-cell-depleted T cells, or PBMCs.

Libraries were prepared by immunoSEQ multiplex PCR; TCRdb keeps only in-frame clonotypes and omits some of them. The table includes 150,000 to 200,000 clones, around 80% detected once. Individuals drawn from under 30 US areas were roughly 18 to 95 years old. The TCR comes from an older man who had been exposed to COVID-19. Sequencing was performed on PBMCs or T cells enriched from blood (not recorded which).

The CDR3 reads CASSQALDSRYGYTF. DNA for the CDR3: TGTGCCAGCAGCCAAGCCTTGGACAGTAGGTATGGCTACACCTTC. V is TRBV3-1 (or the pseudogene TRBV3-2) and J is TRBJ1-2, with a tentative D call TRBD1 (6 bases). V was pared by 1 base and J by 5 bases, with 14 bases between. This CDR3 is 15 amino acids long. Per germline, CDR1 LGHDT and CDR2 YNNKEL (reference sequence).